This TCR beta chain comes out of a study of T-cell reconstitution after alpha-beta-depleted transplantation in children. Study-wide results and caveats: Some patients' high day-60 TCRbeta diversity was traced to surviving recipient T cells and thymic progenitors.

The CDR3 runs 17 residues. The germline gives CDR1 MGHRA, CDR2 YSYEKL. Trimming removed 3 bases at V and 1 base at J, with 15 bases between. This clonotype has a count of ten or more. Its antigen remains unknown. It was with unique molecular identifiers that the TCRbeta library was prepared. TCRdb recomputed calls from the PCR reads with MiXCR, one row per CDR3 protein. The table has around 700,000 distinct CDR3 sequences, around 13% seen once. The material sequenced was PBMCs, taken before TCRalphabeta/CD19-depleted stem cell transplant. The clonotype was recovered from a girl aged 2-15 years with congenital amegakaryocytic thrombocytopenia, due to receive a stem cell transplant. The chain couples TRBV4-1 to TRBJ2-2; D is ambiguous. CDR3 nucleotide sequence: TGCGCCAGCAGCCATGATCCCCAATTTGTGAACACCGGGGAGCTGTTTTTT. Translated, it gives CASSHDPQFVNTGELFF.